The 25 T cell receptor beta chains listed next were all sequenced from one sample in a study of patients and donors after allogeneic stem cell transplantation. One entry per CDR3 protein, called by TCRdb with MiXCR from the RT-PCR reads. The sample shows under 4,500 distinct CDR3 sequences, roughly 16% of them seen only once. Specimen: blood, either unsorted or a sorted T cell fraction (not recorded which). All receptors come from a human donor who was either an allogeneic HSCT recipient or a stem cell or donor lymphocyte infusion donor (not recorded which). It is not recorded whose cells these are; they may come from a transplant donor.

CDR3 residues: CASSPYEQYF. The CDR3 DNA is TGTGCCAGCAGCCCCTACGAGCAGTACTTC. This chain connects TRBV3-1 to TRBJ2-7, with unresolved D. The CDR3 totals 10 residues. Trimming removed 4 bases at V and 2 bases at J, with 0 bases between. The V gene's germline CDR1 is LGHDT and CDR2 YNNKEL (reference sequence).

This clonotype came up a few times. The chain joins TRBV5-1 to TRBJ1-2; 7 nucleotides align to TRBD1. Germline V CDR1 and CDR2: SGHRS, YFSETQ. The CDR3 contains 15 residues. With V trimmed by 0 bases and J by 6 bases, 8 bases remained unmatched. CDR3 nucleotide sequence: TGCGCCAGCAGCTTGGCCGGGACAGCCTATAATGGCTACACCTTC. It translates to CASSLAGTAYNGYTF.

This clonotype was seen repeatedly, ten times or more. The chain joins TRBV18 to TRBJ1-1; a weak D match, TRBD1 (6 bases). Germline CDR1 KGHSH, CDR2 LQKENI. The CDR3 has 14 amino acids. V lost 2 bases to trimming and J lost 4 bases, with 11 bases between them. CDR3 nucleotide sequence: TGTGCCAGCTCACCAAGTGGGGGCGTCACTGAAGCTTTCTTT. Translating it yields CASSPSGGVTEAFF.

In this sample, this clonotype turned up a few times. The rearrangement joins TRBV10-3 to TRBJ1-2; possibly TRBD1 for D (6 bases). This CDR3 is built from 14 residues. Germline CDR1 and CDR2: ENHRY and SYGVKD. Trimming cost V 6 bases and J 3 bases, with 14 bases left between them. The CDR3 bases are TGTGCCATCAGGAGGCAGGGGCTCGACTATGGCTACACCTTC. This codes for CAIRRQGLDYGYTF.

CDR3 bases: TGTGCCAGCAGTCGTGGCTCCTACGAGCAGTACTTC. It encodes CASSRGSYEQYF. The chain has TRBV27 and TRBJ2-7; no firm D call. The V gene's germline CDR1 is MNHEY and CDR2 SMNVEV (reference sequence). Trimming took 5 bases from V and 0 from J, leaving 5 bases between them. CDR3 length equals 12 residues.

This clonotype was detected only once. The V gene is TRBV18, the J gene TRBJ2-5; D may be TRBD2 (6 bases). This CDR3 comprises 13 residues. Germline CDR1 is KGHSH and CDR2 is LQKENI. V was shortened by 4 bases and J by 5 bases, with 11 bases between the two germline ends. The CDR3 loop reads CASSRGLGETQYF. The CDR3, as DNA: TGTGCCAGCTCACGGGGACTTGGGGAGACCCAGTACTTC.

This chain links TRBV18 with TRBJ2-2; D not resolved. The CDR3 has 14 amino acids. The germline V and J ends were trimmed by 3 bases and 1 base, with 6 bases remaining between them. Germline CDR1 is KGHSH and CDR2 is LQKENI. CDR3 bases: TGTGCCAGCTCACCGACACGGAACACCGGGGAGCTGTTTTTT. Translated: CASSPTRNTGELFF.

The CDR3 loop is CASRTGTGGAYEQYF. The CDR3 bases are TGTGCCAGCAGAACCGGGACAGGGGGCGCATACGAGCAGTACTTC. The chain couples TRBV6-5 to TRBJ2-7; 12 bases agree with TRBD1. The V and J ends lost 6 bases and 4 bases, in that order; junction bases with no gene match: 7. Germline V gives CDR1 MNHEY, CDR2 SVGAGI. This CDR3 has 15 amino acids.

The chain uses TRBV18 and TRBJ2-5, with 11 bases fitting TRBD2. The CDR3 length is 18 residues. J was trimmed by 4 bases and V by 0 bases; bases with no gene match: 10. Germline V gene lookup returns CDR1 KGHSH and CDR2 LQKENI. Here the CDR3 reads CASSPPSSSGRAGETQYF. The CDR3 DNA sequence: TGTGCCAGCTCACCACCCTCGAGTAGCGGGAGGGCCGGAGAGACCCAGTACTTC.

The genes are TRBV18 and TRBJ2-7, with 9 bases that match TRBD1. The V and J ends lost 2 bases and 5 bases, in that order; junction bases with no gene match: 4. The CDR3 consists of 14 residues. Germline CDR1 KGHSH, CDR2 LQKENI. CDR3 protein: CASSPIQGADEQYF. CDR3 DNA sequence: TGTGCCAGCTCACCAATACAGGGGGCCGACGAGCAGTACTTC.

The CDR3 here is CASSQISGQRIGAFF. CDR3 nucleotide sequence: TGTGCCAGCAGCCAAATCTCGGGACAGAGGATAGGGGCTTTCTTT. The chain employs TRBV3-1 and TRBJ1-1; 7 bases are shared with TRBD1. V was pared by 2 bases and J by 11 bases, with 14 bases of the junction left unmatched. Germline V gene sequence: CDR1 LGHDT, CDR2 YNNKEL (reference sequence). This CDR3 contains 15 residues.

This clonotype was picked up a small number of times. V is TRBV7-9 and J is TRBJ2-3; no firm D call. V was shortened by 5 bases and J by 3 bases, with 15 bases between the two germline ends. The CDR3 is made up of 15 amino acids. Germline V gives CDR1 SEHNR, CDR2 FQNEAQ (reference sequence). The CDR3 spells CASSQIKVRTDTQYF. The CDR3 bases are TGTGCCAGCAGCCAGATCAAGGTACGGACAGATACGCAGTATTTT.

This chain uses TRBV19 with TRBJ2-1; a possible D gene is TRBD2 (6 bases). Germline CDR1 and CDR2: LNHDA and SQIVND (reference sequence). Trimming stripped 6 bases from V and 6 bases from J, with 18 bases between. This CDR3 is built from 15 residues. The CDR3 coding sequence is TGTGCCAGTAGCCCGGGAGCCCAGCCGCGCAATGAGCAGTTCTTC. As protein: CASSPGAQPRNEQFF. Looking up the rest from reference TRBV19 and TRBJ2-1 gives the full variable domain: DGGITQSPKYLFRKEGQNVTLSCEQNLNHDAMYWYRQDPGQGLRLIYYSQIVNDFQKGDIAEGYSVSREKKESFPLTVTSAQKNPTAFYLCASSPGAQPRNEQFFGPGTRLTVL.

This clonotype is classed as medium-sized (0.01 to 0.1%). The V call is TRBV4-1, the J call TRBJ1-1, with D unresolved. CDR1 MGHRA and CDR2 YSYEKL come from the germline V gene. CDR3 length: 13 amino acids. V lost 3 bases and J lost 7, with 12 bases in between. The CDR3, as DNA: TGCGCCAGCAGCCAGTGGCGATGGATTGAAGCTTTCTTT. This encodes CASSQWRWIEAFF.

The gene calls are TRBV4-1 and TRBJ2-7; 13 positions agree with TRBD2. Trimming took 5 bases from V and 3 from J; bases not matched to a gene: 4. CDR3 length equals 15 residues. CDR1 MGHRA and CDR2 YSYEKL come from the germline V gene. Written as DNA, the CDR3 is TGCGCCAGCAGCTCGGGACTAGCGGGGTTCTACGAGCAGTACTTC. This encodes CASSSGLAGFYEQYF.

This clonotype was seen ten or more times. V is TRBV29-1 and J is TRBJ1-1, with no clear D. This CDR3 spans 10 amino acids. Trimming shortened V by 6 bases and J by 6 bases, and 8 bases separated the two germline ends. Per germline, CDR1 SQVTM and CDR2 ANQGSEA. The CDR3 sequence is CSVADSEAFF. Written as DNA, the CDR3 is TGCAGCGTCGCGGACTCTGAAGCTTTCTTT. Looking up the rest from reference TRBV29-1 and TRBJ1-1 gives the full variable domain: SAVISQKPSRDICQRGTSLTIQCQVDSQVTMMFWYRQQPGQSLTLIATANQGSEATYESGFVIDKFPISRPNLTFSTLTVSNMSPEDSSIYLCSVADSEAFFGQGTRLTVV.

This clonotype was found once. CDR3 amino acids: CASSATLVAGEQYF. The CDR3, as DNA: TGTGCCAGCTCAGCAACCCTGGTGGCAGGGGAGCAGTACTTC. The chain employs TRBV18 and TRBJ2-7; TRBD1 might be the D (5 bases). Trimming removed 5 bases from V and 7 bases from J, with 18 bases in between. Germline V lookup: CDR1 KGHSH, CDR2 LQKENI. CDR3 length: 14 residues.

V gene TRBV7-9 combines with J gene TRBJ2-3; possibly TRBD2 for D (6 bases). CDR1 and CDR2 from the germline V gene are SEHNR and FQNEAQ (reference sequence). Deletions cut 5 bases from V and 4 bases from J, with 13 bases between. This CDR3 region has 14 residues. Here the CDR3 reads CASSPLGGADTQYF. The CDR3 coding sequence is TGTGCCAGCAGCCCCCTCGGCGGGGCAGATACGCAGTATTTT. Combining the CDR3 with reference TRBV7-9 and TRBJ2-3 gives the whole variable domain DTGVSQNPRHKITKRGQNVTFRCDPISEHNRLYWYRQTLGQGPEFLTYFQNEAQLEKSRLLSDRFSAERPKGSFSTLEIQRTEQGDSAMYLCASSPLGGADTQYFGPGTRLTVL.

In its sample, this clonotype was seen many times. The rearrangement joins TRBV3-1 to TRBJ2-7; D is unclear. CDR1 is LGHDT, CDR2 YNNKEL, per germline (reference sequence). V lost 1 base and J lost 3, with 4 bases in between. CDR3 size: 12 residues. The CDR3 loop reads CASSQASYEQYF. CDR3 in DNA: TGTGCCAGCAGCCAAGCCAGCTACGAGCAGTACTTC.

The CDR3 is CAAGAGNTIYF. The CDR3 DNA reads as TGTGCCGCAGGGGCTGGAAACACCATATATTTT. This chain connects TRBV6-2 or TRBV6-3 to TRBJ1-3; D is perhaps TRBD1 (6 bases). The length of the CDR3 is 11 residues. V shed 11 bases and J shed 2 bases, with 7 bases lying between them. Germline loops: CDR1 MNHEY, CDR2 SVGEGT.

The gene calls are TRBV6-2 or TRBV6-3 and TRBJ2-7; TRBD1 is a possible D gene (6 bases). The germline V and J ends were trimmed by 5 bases and 3 bases, with 8 bases remaining between them. The CDR3 sequence is 12 residues long. CDR1 is MNHEY and CDR2 is SVGEGT in the germline V gene. In nucleotides, the CDR3 is TGTGCCAGCAGTCAACAGGGCTACGAGCAGTACTTC. As protein: CASSQQGYEQYF.

The chain couples TRBV7-9 to TRBJ1-1, with 7 bases aligning to TRBD1. V shed 5 bases, J shed 1 base, and the junction held 7 bases outside the gene matches. CDR1 is SEHNR and CDR2 is FQNEAQ in the germline V gene (reference sequence). This CDR3 has 15 amino acids. CDR3: CASSLEGQRNTEAFF. The CDR3 DNA reads as TGTGCCAGCAGCCTAGAGGGACAGAGGAACACTGAAGCTTTCTTT.

Written as DNA, the CDR3 is TGCGCCAGCAGCCCGACTAGCGGGGGGGCTACAGAGCAGTTCTTC. This translates into CASSPTSGGATEQFF. The chain employs TRBV5-1 and TRBJ2-1; 14 bases fit TRBD2. Trimming removed 4 bases from V and 10 bases from J; junction bases left unmatched: 7. This CDR3 is built from 15 residues. Germline CDR1 and CDR2: SGHRS and YFSETQ. Based on the CDR3 plus reference TRBV5-1 and TRBJ2-1, the full variable domain is KAGVTQTPRYLIKTRGQQVTLSCSPISGHRSVSWYQQTPGQGLQFLFEYFSETQRNKGNFPGRFSGRQFSNSRSEMNVSTLELGDSALYLCASSPTSGGATEQFFGPGTRLTVL.

This clonotype was recorded at least ten times. The chain employs TRBV20-1 and TRBJ2-3, with D unclear. Looked up from germline, CDR1 is DFQATT and CDR2 is SNEGSKA (reference sequence). The CDR3 contains 11 residues. V dropped 6 bases and J dropped 0 bases, with 4 bases sitting between them. The CDR3 DNA sequence: TGCAGTGCCGACAGCACAGATACGCAGTATTTT. This encodes CSADSTDTQYF.

This clonotype occurred many times. This chain uses TRBV6-5 with TRBJ1-4; D is unresolved. Between the trimmed V and J ends, which lost 2 bases and 8 bases, there was a span of 12 bases. CDR1 is MNHEY and CDR2 is SVGAGI in the germline V gene. The CDR3 extends over 14 amino acids. The chain's CDR3 is CASSYGKEGEKLFF. CDR3 DNA: TGTGCCAGCAGTTACGGCAAGGAGGGCGAAAAACTGTTTTTT.